This T cell receptor (beta chain) came from a study of OX40 agonist ivuxolimab in advanced cancers. Points from the study as a whole: Near-lowest levels of clonal expansion characterized partial responders at 0.1-3.0 mg/kg. On average, CD8+ T cells showed a greater number of expanded clones than CD4+. Doses of 0.1 to 3.0 mg/kg were accompanied by clonal expansion of CD4+ and CD8+ blood T cells by week 6.

Of note for this clone: Its antigen is as yet unknown.

This CDR3 is built from 15 residues. V dropped 7 bases and J dropped 6 bases, with 23 bases sitting between them. Per the germline V gene, CDR1 is SGHKS and CDR2 is YYEKEE (reference sequence). Assay: immunoSEQ multiplex PCR; the TCRdb copy retains only in-frame clones and omits some. The sample holds tens of thousands of clones, about nine tenths seen once. This receptor was obtained from an adult with an advanced solid tumor such as melanoma, head and neck, liver or kidney cancer. This chain uses TRBV5-5 with TRBJ2-7; TRBD1 is a possible D gene (5 bases). The sample here was CD4+ or CD8+ T cells sorted from blood, taken in a trial of the OX40 agonist ivuxolimab. The CDR3 DNA reads as TGTGCCAGCGGTTCCGACAGAGCATCGTCTGGCGAGCAGTACTTC. The encoded protein is CASGSDRASSGEQYF.